The present entry profiles one TCR beta chain with its context. The junction departs from the called germline gene at one end, perhaps through a read error. This specimen comes from a study of low-dose radiotherapy and immunotherapy resistance in tumors. Across the study: Dosing for Cohort 2 consisted of 1 Gy per fraction every two weeks, reaching a total of 13 Gy over 26 weeks.

Germline assignment: CDR1 SSHAT and CDR2 FNYEAQ (reference sequence). The CDR3 covers 14 residues. First-strand cDNA used TRAV- and TRBV-specific primers, covering alpha and beta chains. TCRs underwent approximately 20 PCR cycles of amplification with a constant-region primer and V-primer adapter. TCRdb used MiXCR to reprocess the reads, holding one entry per CDR3 protein. The sample holds 16,000 or so distinct CDR3 sequences, approximately 70% seen once. This chain uses TRBV7-7 with TRBJ2-3, with 9 bases that match TRBD2. The clonotype was recovered from a human donor with advanced metastatic prostate, ovarian, gallbladder or colorectal cancer (not recorded which). This table probably holds off-target reads from a library built for another chain. CDR3 sequence: CASSKGLAPDTQYF. The CDR3 DNA reads TGTGCTAGCAGCAAGGGACTAGCCCCAGATACGCAGTATTTT.